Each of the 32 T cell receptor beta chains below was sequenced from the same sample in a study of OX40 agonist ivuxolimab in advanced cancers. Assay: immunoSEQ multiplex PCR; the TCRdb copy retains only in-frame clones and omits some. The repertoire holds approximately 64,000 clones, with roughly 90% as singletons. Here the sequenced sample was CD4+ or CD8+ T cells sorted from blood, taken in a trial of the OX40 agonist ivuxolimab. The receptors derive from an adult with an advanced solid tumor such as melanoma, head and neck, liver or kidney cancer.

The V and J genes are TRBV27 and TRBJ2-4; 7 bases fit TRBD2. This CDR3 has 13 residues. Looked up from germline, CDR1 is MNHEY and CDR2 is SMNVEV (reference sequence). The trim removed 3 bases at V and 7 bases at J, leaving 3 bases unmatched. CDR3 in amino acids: CASSLLGGNIQYF. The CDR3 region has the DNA TGTGCCAGCAGTTTGTTGGGAGGGAACATTCAGTACTTC.

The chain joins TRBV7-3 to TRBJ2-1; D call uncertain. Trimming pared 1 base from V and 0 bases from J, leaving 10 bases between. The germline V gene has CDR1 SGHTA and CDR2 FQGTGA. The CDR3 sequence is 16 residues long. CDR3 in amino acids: CASSLIPQSSYNEQFF. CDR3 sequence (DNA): TGTGCCAGCAGCTTAATACCCCAGAGCTCCTACAATGAGCAGTTCTTC.

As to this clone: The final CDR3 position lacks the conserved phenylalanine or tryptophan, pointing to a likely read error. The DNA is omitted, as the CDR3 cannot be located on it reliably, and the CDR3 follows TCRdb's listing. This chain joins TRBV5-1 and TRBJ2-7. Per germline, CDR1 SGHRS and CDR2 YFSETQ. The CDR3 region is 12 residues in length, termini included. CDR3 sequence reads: CASSAQSPGLES.

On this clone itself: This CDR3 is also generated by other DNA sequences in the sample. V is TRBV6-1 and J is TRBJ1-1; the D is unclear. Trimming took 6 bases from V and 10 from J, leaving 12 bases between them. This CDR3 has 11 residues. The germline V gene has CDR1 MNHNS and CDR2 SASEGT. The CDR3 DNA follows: TGTGCCAGCAGGTTCGAGGGTGGAGCTTTCTTT. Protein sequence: CASRFEGGAFF.

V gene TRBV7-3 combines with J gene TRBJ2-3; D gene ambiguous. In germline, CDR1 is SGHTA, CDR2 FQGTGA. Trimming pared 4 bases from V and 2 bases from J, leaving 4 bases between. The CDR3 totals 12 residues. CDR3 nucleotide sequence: TGTGCCAGCAGCTCCTACACAGATACGCAGTATTTT. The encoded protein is CASSSYTDTQYF.

CDR3 loop: CASSYRDRGQFGKLFF. The DNA for the CDR3 is TGTGCCAGCAGCTACCGAGACAGGGGGCAATTCGGAAAACTGTTTTTT. The chain combines TRBV5-4 with TRBJ1-4; 10 bases are shared with TRBD1. Trimming at V came to 3 bases and at J to 10 bases, leaving 12 bases not matched to a gene. This CDR3 contains 16 residues. CDR1 and CDR2 from the germline V gene are SGHNT and YYREEE (reference sequence).

The CDR3 is CASSLGPEEKLFF. The CDR3 DNA follows: TGTGCCAGCAGCTTGGGTCCCGAGGAAAAACTGTTTTTT. The chain couples TRBV7-9 to TRBJ1-4; the D is unclear. The length of the CDR3 is 13 residues. V lost 3 bases to trimming and J lost 8 bases, with 10 bases between them. The V gene's germline CDR1 is SEHNR and CDR2 FQNEAQ (reference sequence).

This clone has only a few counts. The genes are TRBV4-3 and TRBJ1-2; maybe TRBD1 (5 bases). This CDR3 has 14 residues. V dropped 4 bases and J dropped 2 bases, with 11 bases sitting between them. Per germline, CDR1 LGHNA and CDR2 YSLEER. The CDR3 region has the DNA TGCGCCAGCAGCCCAGGAACAGGAAACTATGGCTACACCTTC. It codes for CASSPGTGNYGYTF.

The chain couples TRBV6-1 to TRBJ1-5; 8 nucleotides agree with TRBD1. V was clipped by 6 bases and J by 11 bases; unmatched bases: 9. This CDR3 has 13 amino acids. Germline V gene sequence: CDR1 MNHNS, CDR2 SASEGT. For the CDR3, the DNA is TGTGCCAGCAGCGGACAGGGAATTAGGGCCCAGCATTTT. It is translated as CASSGQGIRAQHF.

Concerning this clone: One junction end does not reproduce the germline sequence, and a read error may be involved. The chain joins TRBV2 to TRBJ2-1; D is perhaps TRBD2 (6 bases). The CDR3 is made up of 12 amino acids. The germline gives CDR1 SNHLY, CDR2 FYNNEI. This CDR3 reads CASSGPGTPTIF. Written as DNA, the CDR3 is TGTGCCAGCAGCGGACCCGGGACTCCCACAATCTTC.

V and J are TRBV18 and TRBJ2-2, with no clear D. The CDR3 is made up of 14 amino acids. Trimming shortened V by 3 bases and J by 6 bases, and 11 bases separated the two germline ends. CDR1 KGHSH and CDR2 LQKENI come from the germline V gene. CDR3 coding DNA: TGTGCCAGCTCACCCCAACCCGACGCCGGGGAGCTGTTTTTT. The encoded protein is CASSPQPDAGELFF.

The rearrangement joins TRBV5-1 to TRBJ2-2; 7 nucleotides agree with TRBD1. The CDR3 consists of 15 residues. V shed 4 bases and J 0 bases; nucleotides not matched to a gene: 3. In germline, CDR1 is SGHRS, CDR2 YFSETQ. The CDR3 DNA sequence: TGCGCCAGCAGCCGGGACAGACCGAACACCGGGGAGCTGTTTTTT. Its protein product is CASSRDRPNTGELFF. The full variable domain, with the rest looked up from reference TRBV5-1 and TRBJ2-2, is KAGVTQTPRYLIKTRGQQVTLSCSPISGHRSVSWYQQTPGQGLQFLFEYFSETQRNKGNFPGRFSGRQFSNSRSEMNVSTLELGDSALYLCASSRDRPNTGELFFGEGSRLTVL.

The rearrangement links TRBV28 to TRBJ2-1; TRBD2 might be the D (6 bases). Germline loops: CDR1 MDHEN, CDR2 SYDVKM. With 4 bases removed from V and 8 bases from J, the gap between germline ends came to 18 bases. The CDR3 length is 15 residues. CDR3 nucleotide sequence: TGTGCCAGCAGTTCCAGTATGGCGGGGCTGCATGAGCAGTTCTTC. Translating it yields CASSSSMAGLHEQFF.

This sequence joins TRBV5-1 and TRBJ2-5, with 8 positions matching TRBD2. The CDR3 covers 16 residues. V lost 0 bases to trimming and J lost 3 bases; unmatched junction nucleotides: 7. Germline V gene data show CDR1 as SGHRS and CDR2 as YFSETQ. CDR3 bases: TGCGCCAGCAGCTTGGCCTGGGGAGCGGGAGAAGAGACCCAGTACTTC. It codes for CASSLAWGAGEETQYF.

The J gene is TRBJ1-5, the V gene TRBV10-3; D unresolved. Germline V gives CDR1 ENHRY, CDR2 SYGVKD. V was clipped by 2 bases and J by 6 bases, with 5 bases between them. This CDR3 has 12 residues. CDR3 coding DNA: TGTGCCATCAGTGAGGGGAGTCAGCCCCAGCATTTT. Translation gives CAISEGSQPQHF.

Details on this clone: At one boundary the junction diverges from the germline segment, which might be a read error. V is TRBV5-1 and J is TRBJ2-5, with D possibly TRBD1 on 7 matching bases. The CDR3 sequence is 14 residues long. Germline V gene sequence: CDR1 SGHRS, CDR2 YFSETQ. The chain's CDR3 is CASSFQGGQEAQYF. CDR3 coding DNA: TGCGCCAGCAGCTTTCAGGGGGGTCAAGAGGCCCAGTACTTC.

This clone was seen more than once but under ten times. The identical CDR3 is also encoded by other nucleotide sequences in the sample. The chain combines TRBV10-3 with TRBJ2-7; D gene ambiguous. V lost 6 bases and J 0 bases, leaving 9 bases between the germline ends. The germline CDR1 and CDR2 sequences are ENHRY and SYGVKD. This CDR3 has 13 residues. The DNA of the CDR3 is TGTGCCATCAGACCACAGAGCTCCTACGAGCAGTACTTC. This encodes CAIRPQSSYEQYF.

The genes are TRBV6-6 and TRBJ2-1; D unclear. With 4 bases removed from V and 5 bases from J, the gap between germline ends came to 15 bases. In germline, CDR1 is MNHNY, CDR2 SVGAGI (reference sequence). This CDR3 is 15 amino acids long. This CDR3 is CASSSFLGSHNEQFF. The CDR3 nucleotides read TGTGCCAGCAGTTCCTTTTTGGGTTCCCACAATGAGCAGTTCTTC.

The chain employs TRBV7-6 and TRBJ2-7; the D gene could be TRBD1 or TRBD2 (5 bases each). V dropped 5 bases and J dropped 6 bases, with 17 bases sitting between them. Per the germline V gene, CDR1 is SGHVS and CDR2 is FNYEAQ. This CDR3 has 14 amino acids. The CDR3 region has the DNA TGTGCCAGCAGCGACTCGAGTCTTGGGACCGAGCAGTACTTC. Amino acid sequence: CASSDSSLGTEQYF.

CDR3 DNA sequence: TGTGCCAGCAGCCCTCGTACAGGGACCACCGGGGAGCTGTTTTTT. Protein: CASSPRTGTTGELFF. This chain connects TRBV11-3 to TRBJ2-2; D may be TRBD1 (6 bases). Per germline, CDR1 SGHNT and CDR2 YENEEA. The CDR3 is 15 amino acids. V was cut by 5 bases and J by 4 bases, with 14 bases left in between.

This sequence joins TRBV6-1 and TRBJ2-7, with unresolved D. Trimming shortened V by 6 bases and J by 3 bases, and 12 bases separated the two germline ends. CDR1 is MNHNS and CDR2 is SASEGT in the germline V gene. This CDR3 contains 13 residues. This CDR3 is CASSSSSIYEQYF. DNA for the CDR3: TGTGCCAGCAGCTCTTCTTCGATCTACGAGCAGTACTTC.

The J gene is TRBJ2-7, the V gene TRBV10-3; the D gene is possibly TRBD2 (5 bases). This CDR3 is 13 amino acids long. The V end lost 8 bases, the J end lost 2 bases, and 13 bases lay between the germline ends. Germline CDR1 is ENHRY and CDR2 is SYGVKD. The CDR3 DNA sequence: TGTGCCATCCAATCAGATAGCGCCTACGAGCAGTACTTC. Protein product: CAIQSDSAYEQYF.

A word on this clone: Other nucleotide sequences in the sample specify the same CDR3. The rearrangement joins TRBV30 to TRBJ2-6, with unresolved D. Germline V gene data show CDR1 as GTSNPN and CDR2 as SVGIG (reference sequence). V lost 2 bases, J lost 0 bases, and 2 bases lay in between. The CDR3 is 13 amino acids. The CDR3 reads CAWSRSGANVLTF. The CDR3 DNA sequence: TGTGCCTGGAGTCGCTCTGGGGCCAACGTCCTGACTTTC.

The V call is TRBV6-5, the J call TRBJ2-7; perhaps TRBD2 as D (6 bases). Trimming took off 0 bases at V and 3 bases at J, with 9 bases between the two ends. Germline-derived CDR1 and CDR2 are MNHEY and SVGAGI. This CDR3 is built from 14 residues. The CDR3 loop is CASSYSGDFYEQYF. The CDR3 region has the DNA TGTGCCAGCAGTTACTCCGGGGACTTCTACGAGCAGTACTTC.

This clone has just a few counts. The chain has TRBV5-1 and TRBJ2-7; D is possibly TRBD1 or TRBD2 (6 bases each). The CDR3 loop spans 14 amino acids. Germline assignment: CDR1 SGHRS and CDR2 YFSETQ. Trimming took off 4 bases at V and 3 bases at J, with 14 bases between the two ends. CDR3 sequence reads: CASSTEGVRYEQYF. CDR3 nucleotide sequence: TGCGCCAGCAGCACGGAGGGGGTACGCTACGAGCAGTACTTC.

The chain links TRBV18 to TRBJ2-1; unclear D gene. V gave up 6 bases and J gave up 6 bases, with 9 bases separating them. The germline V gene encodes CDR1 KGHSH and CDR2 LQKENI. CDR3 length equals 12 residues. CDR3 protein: CASSSRVNEQFF. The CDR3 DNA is TGTGCCAGCTCTTCCCGGGTCAATGAGCAGTTCTTC.

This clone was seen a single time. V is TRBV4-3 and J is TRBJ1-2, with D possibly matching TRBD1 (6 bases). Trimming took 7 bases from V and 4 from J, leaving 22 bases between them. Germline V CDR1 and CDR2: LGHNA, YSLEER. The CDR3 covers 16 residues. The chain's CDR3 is CASKLDFGTPVYGYTF. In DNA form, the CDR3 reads TGCGCCAGCAAATTGGACTTTGGGACACCAGTCTATGGCTACACCTTC.

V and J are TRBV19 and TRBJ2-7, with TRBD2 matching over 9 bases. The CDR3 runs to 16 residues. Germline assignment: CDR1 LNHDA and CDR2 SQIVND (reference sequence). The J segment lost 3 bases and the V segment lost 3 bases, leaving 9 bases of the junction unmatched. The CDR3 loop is CASSMMASGELYEQYF. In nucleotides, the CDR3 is TGTGCCAGTAGTATGATGGCTAGCGGGGAACTCTACGAGCAGTACTTC.

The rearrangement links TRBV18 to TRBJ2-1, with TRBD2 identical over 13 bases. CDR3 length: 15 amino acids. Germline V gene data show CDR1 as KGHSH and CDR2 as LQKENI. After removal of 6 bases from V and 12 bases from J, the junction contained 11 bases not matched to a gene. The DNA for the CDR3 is TGTGCCAGCTCGCCGGGGACTAGCGGGACCGCCGGGCAGTTCTTC. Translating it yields CASSPGTSGTAGQFF. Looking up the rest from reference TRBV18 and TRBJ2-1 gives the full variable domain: NAGVMQNPRHLVRRRGQEARLRCSPMKGHSHVYWYRQLPEEGLKFMVYLQKENIIDESGMPKERFSAEFPKEGPSILRIQQVVRGDSAAYFCASSPGTSGTAGQFFGPGTRLTVL.

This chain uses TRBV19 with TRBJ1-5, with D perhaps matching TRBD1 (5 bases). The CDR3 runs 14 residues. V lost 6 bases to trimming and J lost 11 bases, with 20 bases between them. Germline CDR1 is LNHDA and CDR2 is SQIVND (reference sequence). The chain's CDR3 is CASSNTGPGGTQHF. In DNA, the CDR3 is TGTGCCAGTAGCAACACCGGGCCGGGGGGGACCCAGCATTTT.

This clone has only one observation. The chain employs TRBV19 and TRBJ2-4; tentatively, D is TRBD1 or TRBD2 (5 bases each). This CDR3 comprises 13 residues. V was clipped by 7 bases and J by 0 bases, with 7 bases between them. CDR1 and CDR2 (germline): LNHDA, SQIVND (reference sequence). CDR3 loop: CASTGPAKNIQYF. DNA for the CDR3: TGTGCCAGTACGGGACCAGCCAAAAACATTCAGTACTTC.

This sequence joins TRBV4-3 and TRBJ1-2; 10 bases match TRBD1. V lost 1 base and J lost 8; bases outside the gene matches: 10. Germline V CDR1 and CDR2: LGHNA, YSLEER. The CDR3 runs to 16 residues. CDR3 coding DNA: TGCGCCAGCAGCCAAGCCCCGGGACAGGGGTTTGGAGGCTACACCTTC. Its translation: CASSQAPGQGFGGYTF.